This TCR beta chain appears in the sequencing data of a study of T cell changes during pregnancy in multiple sclerosis. Clones were read by immunoSEQ multiplex PCR, and TCRdb kept only the in-frame ones, dropping some. Of some 140,000 clones in the sample, less than 97% were seen once. The input for sequencing was peripheral blood, taken after pregnancy. The TCR originated in a female donor with multiple sclerosis, enrolled in a pregnancy study.

The CDR3 sequence: CASTSYSDTQYF. The CDR3 coding sequence is TGTGCCAGCACCTCCTATTCCGATACGCAGTATTTT. The chain uses TRBV28 and TRBJ2-3; D is ambiguous. V gave up 7 bases and J gave up 6 bases, with 11 bases separating them. The CDR3 length is 12 residues. Germline-derived CDR1 and CDR2 are MDHEN and SYDVKM.